These 20 T cell receptor beta chains were sequenced from one sample in a study of blood T cell repertoires in COVID-19. Sequencing used immunoSEQ multiplex PCR; TCRdb keeps in-frame clones, though not all of them. The table has about 210,000 clones, 84% seen once. The sequenced material came from peripheral blood. The receptor source for this set is a woman of 80 years or more with COVID-19, enrolled during active disease.

The chain is built from TRBV6-5 and TRBJ1-1; tentatively, D is TRBD1 (6 bases). Trimming took off 7 bases at V and 1 base at J, with 13 bases between the two ends. CDR1 MNHEY and CDR2 SVGAGI come from the germline V gene. This CDR3 has 14 amino acids. CDR3 sequence (DNA): TGTGCCAGCAATGGGGGCCAGAAGAACACTGAAGCTTTCTTT. It specifies CASNGGQKNTEAFF.

V usage is TRBV3-1 (or the pseudogene TRBV3-2) and J usage is TRBJ2-5, with TRBD1 identical over 9 bases. V shed 5 bases, J shed 4 bases, and the junction held 8 bases outside the gene matches. This CDR3 has 15 amino acids. Germline CDR1 LGHDT, CDR2 YNNKEL (reference sequence). The CDR3 DNA sequence: TGTGCCAGCAGCACTACCGGACAGGGGAGAGAGACCCAGTACTTC. Its translation: CASSTTGQGRETQYF.

This clone was found once. CDR3 in amino acids: CASLREGPTGELFF. The CDR3 DNA sequence: TGTGCCAGCCTAAGGGAGGGCCCCACCGGGGAGCTGTTTTTT. This rearrangement joins TRBV6-5 to TRBJ2-2; 7 bases are a match to TRBD2. Germline CDR1 reads MNHEY; CDR2 reads SVGAGI. With V trimmed by 8 bases and J by 4 bases, 7 bases remained unmatched. The CDR3 sequence is 14 residues long.

The CDR3 loop reads CAWSVLDAGGPHEQFF. The CDR3 nucleotides are TGTGCCTGGAGTGTACTTGACGCGGGAGGGCCCCATGAGCAGTTCTTC. The chain joins TRBV30 to TRBJ2-1; TRBD2 matches 9 bases. V was pared by 0 bases and J by 8 bases, with 11 bases of the junction left unmatched. This CDR3 is 16 amino acids long. Germline V CDR1 and CDR2: GTSNPN, SVGIG (reference sequence).

The table lists this clone with a count of one. The V call is TRBV5-1, the J call TRBJ1-1, with D unclear. V lost 3 bases and J 6 bases, leaving 18 bases between the germline ends. The V gene's germline CDR1 is SGHRS and CDR2 YFSETQ. The CDR3 is 15 amino acids. Here the CDR3 reads CASSYSGPGASEAFF. Here the CDR3 DNA reads TGCGCCAGCAGCTATTCCGGCCCGGGAGCTTCTGAAGCTTTCTTT.

The V call is TRBV3-1 (or the pseudogene TRBV3-2), the J call TRBJ1-1; possible D gene TRBD1, 5 bases. The CDR3 contains 18 residues. Trimming cost V 0 bases and J 6 bases, with 23 bases left between them. CDR1 LGHDT and CDR2 YNNKEL come from the germline V gene (reference sequence). CDR3 sequence reads: CASSQDLAVGPLSAEAFF. Here the CDR3 DNA reads TGTGCCAGCAGCCAAGATCTGGCAGTGGGGCCCCTAAGTGCTGAAGCTTTCTTT.

The J gene is TRBJ2-4, the V gene TRBV27; 11 nucleotides align to TRBD2. The CDR3 has 17 amino acids. Trimming at V came to 6 bases and at J to 2 bases, leaving 9 bases not matched to a gene. Germline CDR1 MNHEY, CDR2 SMNVEV (reference sequence). CDR3 region: CASRPSLAGVSKNIQYF. CDR3 coding DNA: TGTGCCAGCAGGCCCTCACTAGCGGGGGTTTCCAAAAACATTCAGTACTTC.

The chain joins TRBV2 to TRBJ1-2; 7 positions agree with TRBD1. CDR1 SNHLY and CDR2 FYNNEI come from the germline V gene. The CDR3 spans 14 residues. V was pared by 6 bases and J by 5 bases, with 9 bases of the junction left unmatched. The CDR3, as DNA: TGTGCCAGCAGGATTGAGGGGGCGCCTTATGGCTACACCTTC. Translation gives CASRIEGAPYGYTF.

This sequence joins TRBV6-1 and TRBJ2-3; D may be TRBD1 (6 bases). The CDR3 covers 16 residues. Germline V CDR1 and CDR2: MNHNS, SASEGT. V shed 4 bases and J shed 0 bases, with 14 bases lying between them. In DNA, the CDR3 is TGTGCCAGCAGTGCAGACAGGCCACTTAGCACAGATACGCAGTATTTT. Translation gives CASSADRPLSTDTQYF.

The chain links TRBV3-1 (or the pseudogene TRBV3-2) to TRBJ2-1; 12 bases agree with TRBD2. V lost 1 base and J lost 8; bases outside the gene matches: 3. In germline, CDR1 is LGHDT, CDR2 YNNKEL (reference sequence). CDR3 length: 15 amino acids. Written as DNA, the CDR3 is TGTGCCAGCAGCCAAGGGACTAGCGGGACTGATGAGCAGTTCTTC. Translated, it gives CASSQGTSGTDEQFF.

The chain carries TRBV7-9 and TRBJ2-7; possibly TRBD1 for D (5 bases). CDR3 length: 13 amino acids. CDR1 and CDR2 (germline): SEHNR, FQNEAQ (reference sequence). V was cut by 5 bases and J by 2 bases, with 10 bases left in between. DNA of the CDR3: TGTGCCAGCAGCCTGGGGCGGACCTACGAGCAGTACTTC. Translation gives CASSLGRTYEQYF.

The chain has TRBV11-2 and TRBJ2-7; D gene unclear. From germline, CDR1 is SGHAT and CDR2 FQNNGV. This CDR3 is 14 amino acids long. Trimming cost V 2 bases and J 6 bases, with 14 bases left between them. CDR3 loop: CASSLSLPIFEQYF. The DNA of the CDR3 is TGTGCCAGCAGCTTAAGCCTCCCCATATTCGAGCAGTACTTC.

The genes are TRBV7-2 and TRBJ2-3; TRBD2 is a possible D gene (6 bases). V lost 5 bases to trimming and J lost 4 bases, with 22 bases between them. The CDR3 has 17 amino acids. CDR1 is SGHTA and CDR2 is FQGNSA in the germline V gene. The CDR3 reads CASSAGRGTVSADTQYF. For the CDR3, the DNA is TGTGCCAGCAGCGCAGGTCGCGGGACCGTTAGCGCAGATACGCAGTATTTT.

The V and J genes are TRBV14 and TRBJ1-2; no definite D call. The CDR3 runs to 13 residues. Trimming pared 4 bases from V and 5 bases from J, leaving 11 bases between. CDR1 and CDR2 from the germline V gene are SGHDN and FVKESK. This chain's CDR3 is CASSPSGAYGYTF. The CDR3 DNA reads TGTGCCAGCAGCCCGAGTGGAGCGTATGGCTACACCTTC.

The chain combines TRBV3-1 (or the pseudogene TRBV3-2) with TRBJ1-1; D is unclear. The CDR3 contains 14 residues. Trimming cost V 4 bases and J 4 bases, with 13 bases left between them. Germline CDR1 reads LGHDT; CDR2 reads YNNKEL (reference sequence). The CDR3 is CASSRLLAATEAFF. CDR3 nucleotides: TGTGCCAGCAGCCGACTTCTTGCGGCCACTGAAGCTTTCTTT.

The chain recombines TRBV7-3 with TRBJ1-1; a possible D gene is TRBD1 (6 bases). The CDR3 sequence is 14 residues long. CDR1 is SGHTA and CDR2 is FQGTGA in the germline V gene. The germline V and J ends were trimmed by 5 bases and 7 bases, with 17 bases remaining between them. CDR3 region: CASSPRAGAIEAFF. CDR3 nucleotides: TGTGCCAGCAGCCCCCGGGCAGGGGCAATTGAAGCTTTCTTT.

The genes are TRBV19 and TRBJ1-1, with a possible D match to TRBD1 (5 bases). The CDR3 totals 14 residues. The germline gives CDR1 LNHDA, CDR2 SQIVND (reference sequence). Trimming left V 3 bases short and J 1 base short, with 9 bases between. CDR3 nucleotide sequence: TGTGCCAGTAGTATCCAGGGAGGGAACACTGAAGCTTTCTTT. Its protein is CASSIQGGNTEAFF.

The chain employs TRBV6-5 and TRBJ1-1; TRBD1 is a possible D gene (5 bases). Germline-derived CDR1 and CDR2 are MNHEY and SVGAGI. The V end was cut by 6 bases, the J end by 2 bases, with 7 bases between. This CDR3 region has 12 residues. The DNA for the CDR3 is TGTGCCAGCAGGGGGCCTAACACTGAAGCTTTCTTT. Amino acids: CASRGPNTEAFF.

The chain has TRBV7-3 and TRBJ2-5; TRBD2 agrees at 8 bases. The germline gives CDR1 SGHTA, CDR2 FQGTGA. Unmatched junction bases numbered 8, after V lost 6 bases and J lost 2 bases. The CDR3 spans 15 residues. The CDR3 is CASSASGGRQETQYF. In DNA form, the CDR3 reads TGTGCCAGCAGTGCCTCGGGGGGGAGACAAGAGACCCAGTACTTC.

This chain connects TRBV5-1 to TRBJ2-1, with 9 bases lining up with TRBD1. Germline V gene lookup returns CDR1 SGHRS and CDR2 YFSETQ. This CDR3 has 14 residues. Losses at the gene ends were 4 bases for V and 10 bases for J; bases not matched to a gene: 9. DNA for the CDR3: TGCGCCAGCAGCCCGATCCAGACAGGGGGGGAGCAGTTCTTC. It translates to CASSPIQTGGEQFF.